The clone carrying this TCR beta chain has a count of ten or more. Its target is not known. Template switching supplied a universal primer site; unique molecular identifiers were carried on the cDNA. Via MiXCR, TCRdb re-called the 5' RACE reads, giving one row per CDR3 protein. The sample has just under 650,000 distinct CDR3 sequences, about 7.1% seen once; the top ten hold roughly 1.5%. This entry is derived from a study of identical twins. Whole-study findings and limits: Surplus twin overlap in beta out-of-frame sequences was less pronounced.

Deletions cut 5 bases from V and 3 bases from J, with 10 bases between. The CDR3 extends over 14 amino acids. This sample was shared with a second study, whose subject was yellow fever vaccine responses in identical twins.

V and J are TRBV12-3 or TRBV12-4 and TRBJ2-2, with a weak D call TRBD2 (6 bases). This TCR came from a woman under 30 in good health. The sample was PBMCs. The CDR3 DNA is TGTGCCAGCAGTAGGAGGGTGGACACCGGGGAGCTGTTTTTT. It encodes CASSRRVDTGELFF.